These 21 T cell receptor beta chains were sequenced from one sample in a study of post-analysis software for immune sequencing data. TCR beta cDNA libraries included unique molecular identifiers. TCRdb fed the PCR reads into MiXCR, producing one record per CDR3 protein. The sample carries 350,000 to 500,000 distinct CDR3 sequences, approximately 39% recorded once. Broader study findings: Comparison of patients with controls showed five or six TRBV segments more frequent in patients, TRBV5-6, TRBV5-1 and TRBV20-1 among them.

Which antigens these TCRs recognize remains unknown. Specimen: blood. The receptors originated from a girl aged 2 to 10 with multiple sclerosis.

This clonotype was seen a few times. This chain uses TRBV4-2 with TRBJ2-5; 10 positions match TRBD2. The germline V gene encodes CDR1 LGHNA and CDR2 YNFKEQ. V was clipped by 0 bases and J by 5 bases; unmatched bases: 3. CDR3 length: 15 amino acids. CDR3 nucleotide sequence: TGTGCCAGCAGCCAAGAAGGTAGCGGGGGGGAGACCCAGTACTTC. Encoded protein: CASSQEGSGGETQYF.

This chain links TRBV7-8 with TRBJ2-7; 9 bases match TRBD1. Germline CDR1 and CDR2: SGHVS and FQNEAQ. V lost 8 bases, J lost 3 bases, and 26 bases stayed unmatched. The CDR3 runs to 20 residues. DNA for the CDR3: TGTGCCAGCCAGTTAAGGGGAGGGAACCGGGCGGGACAGGGATACTACGAGCAGTACTTC. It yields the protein CASQLRGGNRAGQGYYEQYF.

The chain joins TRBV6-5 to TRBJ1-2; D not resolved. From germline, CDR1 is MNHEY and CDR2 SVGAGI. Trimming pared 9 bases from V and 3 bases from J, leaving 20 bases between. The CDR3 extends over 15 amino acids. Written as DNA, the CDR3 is TGTGCCAGTCGGGAGCAGGCCACTTATGACTATGGCTACACCTTC. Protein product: CASREQATYDYGYTF.

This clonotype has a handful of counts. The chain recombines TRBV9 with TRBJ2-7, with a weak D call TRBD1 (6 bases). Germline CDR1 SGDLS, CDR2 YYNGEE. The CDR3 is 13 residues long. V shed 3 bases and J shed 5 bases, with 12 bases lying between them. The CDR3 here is CASSASPGDEQYF. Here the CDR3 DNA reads TGTGCCAGCAGCGCCTCACCAGGGGACGAGCAGTACTTC.

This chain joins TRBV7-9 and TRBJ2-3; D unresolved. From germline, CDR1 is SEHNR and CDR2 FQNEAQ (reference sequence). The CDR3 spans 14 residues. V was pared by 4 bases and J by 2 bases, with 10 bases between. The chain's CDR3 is CASSSYDHTDTQYF. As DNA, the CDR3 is TGTGCCAGCAGCTCCTACGACCACACAGATACGCAGTATTTT.

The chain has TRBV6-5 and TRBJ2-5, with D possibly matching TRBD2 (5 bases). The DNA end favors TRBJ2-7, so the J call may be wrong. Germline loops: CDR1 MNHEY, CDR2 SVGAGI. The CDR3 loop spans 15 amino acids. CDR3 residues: CASSKPSPVGYEQYF. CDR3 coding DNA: TGTGCCAGCAGTAAGCCTAGCCCCGTTGGGTACGAGCAGTACTTC.

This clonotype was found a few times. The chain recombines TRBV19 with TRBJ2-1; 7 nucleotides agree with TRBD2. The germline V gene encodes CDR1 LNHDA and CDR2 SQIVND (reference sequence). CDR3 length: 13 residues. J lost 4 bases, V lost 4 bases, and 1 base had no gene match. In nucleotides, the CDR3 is TGTGCCAGTAGTAGCGGGGGATACAATGAGCAGTTCTTC. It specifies CASSSGGYNEQFF.

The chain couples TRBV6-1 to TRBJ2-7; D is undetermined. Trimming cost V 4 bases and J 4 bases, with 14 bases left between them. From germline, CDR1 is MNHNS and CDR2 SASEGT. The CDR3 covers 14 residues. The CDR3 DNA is TGTGCCAGCAGTGCCATCCGTGACGGATACGAGCAGTACTTC. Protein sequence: CASSAIRDGYEQYF.

The CDR3 nucleotides read TGTGCCAGCAGCCAAGATGCAGCGGGGGGGTACTACAATGAGCAGTTCTTC. Its translation: CASSQDAAGGYYNEQFF. The V gene is TRBV3-1, the J gene TRBJ2-1, with 10 bases aligning to TRBD2. Unmatched junction bases numbered 5, after V lost 0 bases and J lost 3 bases. Germline values: CDR1 LGHDT, CDR2 YNNKEL (reference sequence). This CDR3 has 17 amino acids.

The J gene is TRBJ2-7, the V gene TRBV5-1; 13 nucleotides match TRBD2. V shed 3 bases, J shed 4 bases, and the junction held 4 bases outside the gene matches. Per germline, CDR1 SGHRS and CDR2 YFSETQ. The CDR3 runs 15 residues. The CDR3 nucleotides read TGCGCCAGCAGCTACGGACTAGCGGGAGCGTACGAGCAGTACTTC. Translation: CASSYGLAGAYEQYF. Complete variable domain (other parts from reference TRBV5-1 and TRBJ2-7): KAGVTQTPRYLIKTRGQQVTLSCSPISGHRSVSWYQQTPGQGLQFLFEYFSETQRNKGNFPGRFSGRQFSNSRSEMNVSTLELGDSALYLCASSYGLAGAYEQYFGPGTRLTVT.

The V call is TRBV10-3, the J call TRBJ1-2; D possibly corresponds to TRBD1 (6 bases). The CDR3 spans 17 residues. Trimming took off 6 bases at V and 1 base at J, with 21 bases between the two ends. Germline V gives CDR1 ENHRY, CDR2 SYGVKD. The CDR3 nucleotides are TGTGCCATCAGATACTCCCCAGGGGCACGGAGTAACTATGGCTACACCTTC. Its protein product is CAIRYSPGARSNYGYTF.

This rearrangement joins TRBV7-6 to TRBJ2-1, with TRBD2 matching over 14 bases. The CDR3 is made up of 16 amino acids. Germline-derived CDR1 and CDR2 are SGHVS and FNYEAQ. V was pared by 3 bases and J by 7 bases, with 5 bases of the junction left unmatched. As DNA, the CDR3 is TGTGCCAGCAGCTTGACTAGCGGGAGGGCCGCGAATGAGCAGTTCTTC. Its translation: CASSLTSGRAANEQFF.

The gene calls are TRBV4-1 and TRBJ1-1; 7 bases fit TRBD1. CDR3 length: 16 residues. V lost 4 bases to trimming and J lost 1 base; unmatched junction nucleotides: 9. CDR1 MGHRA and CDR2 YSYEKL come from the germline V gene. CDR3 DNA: TGCGCCAGCAGCCTTCAAAGGGGACAGACGAACACTGAAGCTTTCTTT. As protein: CASSLQRGQTNTEAFF.

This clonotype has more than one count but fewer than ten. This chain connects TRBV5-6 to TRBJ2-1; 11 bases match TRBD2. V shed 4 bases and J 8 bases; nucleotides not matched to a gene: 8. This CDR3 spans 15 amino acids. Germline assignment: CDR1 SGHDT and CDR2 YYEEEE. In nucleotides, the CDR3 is TGTGCCAGCAGCGCTGCCGGGACTAGCGGAGATGAGCAGTTCTTC. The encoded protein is CASSAAGTSGDEQFF.

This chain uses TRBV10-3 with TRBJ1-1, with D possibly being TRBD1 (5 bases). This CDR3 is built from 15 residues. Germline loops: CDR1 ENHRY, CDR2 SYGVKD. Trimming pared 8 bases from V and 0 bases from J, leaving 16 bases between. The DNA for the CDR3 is TGTGCCATCGGAGGAGGGGACCGCTTGAACACTGAAGCTTTCTTT. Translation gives CAIGGGDRLNTEAFF.

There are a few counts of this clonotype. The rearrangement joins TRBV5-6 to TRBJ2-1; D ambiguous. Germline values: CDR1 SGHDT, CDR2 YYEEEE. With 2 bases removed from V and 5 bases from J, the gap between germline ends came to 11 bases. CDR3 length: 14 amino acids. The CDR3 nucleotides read TGTGCCAGCAGCTTACGCCCCGGAGACAATGAGCAGTTCTTC. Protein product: CASSLRPGDNEQFF.

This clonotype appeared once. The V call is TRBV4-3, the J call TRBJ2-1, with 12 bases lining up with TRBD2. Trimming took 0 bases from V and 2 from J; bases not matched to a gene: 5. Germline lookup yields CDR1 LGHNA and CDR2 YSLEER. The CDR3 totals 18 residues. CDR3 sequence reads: CASSQDGLAGGAYNEQFF. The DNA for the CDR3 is TGCGCCAGCAGCCAAGATGGTCTAGCGGGAGGGGCCTACAATGAGCAGTTCTTC.

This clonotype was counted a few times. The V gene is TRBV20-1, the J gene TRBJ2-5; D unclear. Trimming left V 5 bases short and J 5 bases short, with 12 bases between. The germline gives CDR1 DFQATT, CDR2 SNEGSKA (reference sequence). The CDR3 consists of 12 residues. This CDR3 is CSAVESLETQYF. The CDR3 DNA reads TGCAGTGCTGTAGAATCTCTGGAGACCCAGTACTTC.

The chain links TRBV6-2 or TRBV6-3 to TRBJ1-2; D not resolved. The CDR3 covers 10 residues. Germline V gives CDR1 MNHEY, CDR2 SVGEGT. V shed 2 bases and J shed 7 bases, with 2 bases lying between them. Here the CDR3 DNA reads TGTGCCAGCAGTTACCCTGGCTACACCTTC. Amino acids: CASSYPGYTF.

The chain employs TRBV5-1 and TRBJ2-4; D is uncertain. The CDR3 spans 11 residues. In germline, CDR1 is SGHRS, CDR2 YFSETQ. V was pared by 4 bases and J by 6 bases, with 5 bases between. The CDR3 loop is CASSALNIQYF. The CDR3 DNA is TGCGCCAGCAGCGCCTTAAACATTCAGTACTTC.

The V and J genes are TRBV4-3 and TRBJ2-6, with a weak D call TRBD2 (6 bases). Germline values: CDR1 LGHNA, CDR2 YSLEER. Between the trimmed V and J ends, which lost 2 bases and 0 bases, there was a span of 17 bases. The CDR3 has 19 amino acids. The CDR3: CASSQSRASAYSGANVLTF. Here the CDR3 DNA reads TGCGCCAGCAGCCAATCGCGGGCTAGCGCCTACTCTGGGGCCAACGTCCTGACTTTC.